These 8 T cell receptor beta chains came from one sample sequenced in a study of cytomegalovirus exposure and HLA in healthy donors. This PCR relied on a set of 60 Vbeta primers and 13 Jbeta primers. Sequencing used immunoSEQ multiplex PCR; TCRdb keeps in-frame clones, though not all of them. The sample lists about 140,000 clones; around 75% were seen once. Sequenced input: PBMCs. The receptors come from a man between 40 and 49 years old in good health and CMV-seronegative.

The chain recombines TRBV7-9 with TRBJ1-1; 9 bases are a match to TRBD1. There are 15 residues in the CDR3. CDR1 and CDR2 (germline): SEHNR, FQNEAQ (reference sequence). V trimming: 1 base; J trimming: 8 bases; junction bases outside the gene matches: 8. For the CDR3, the DNA is TGTGCCAGCAGCTTAGGTCCGGGACAGGGTGTGGAAGCTTTCTTT. Translating gives CASSLGPGQGVEAFF.

This clone was observed a few times. V usage is TRBV4-3 and J usage is TRBJ1-1; D gene unclear. Trimming took 0 bases from V and 6 from J, leaving 11 bases between them. The CDR3 covers 14 residues. Per germline, CDR1 LGHNA and CDR2 YSLEER. The CDR3 bases are TGCGCCAGCAGCCAAGATGCAGCGGTGTCTGAAGCTTTCTTT. Translating gives CASSQDAAVSEAFF.

This rearrangement joins TRBV28 to TRBJ1-3; TRBD1 matches 8 bases. The V gene's germline CDR1 is MDHEN and CDR2 SYDVKM. This CDR3 is built from 18 residues. Trimming at V came to 5 bases and at J to 1 base, leaving 13 bases not matched to a gene. CDR3 amino acids: CASSPWDRPPLSGNTIYF. The CDR3 region has the DNA TGTGCCAGCAGTCCTTGGGACAGGCCTCCTCTTTCTGGAAACACCATATATTTT.

The rearrangement joins TRBV20-1 to TRBJ1-1; no definite D call. In germline, CDR1 is DFQATT, CDR2 SNEGSKA (reference sequence). V was trimmed by 4 bases and J by 11 bases, leaving 14 bases between them. This CDR3 contains 11 residues. The CDR3 DNA sequence: TGCAGTGCTACGGACGGTTCGGGGGCTTTCTTT. As protein: CSATDGSGAFF.

This clone was seen more than once but under ten times. V usage is TRBV7-9 and J usage is TRBJ1-1; 8 bases line up with TRBD1. The germline V gene encodes CDR1 SEHNR and CDR2 FQNEAQ (reference sequence). The V and J ends lost 4 bases and 1 base, in that order; junction bases with no gene match: 5. The CDR3 contains 15 residues. The CDR3 nucleotides are TGTGCCAGCAGCTCCAGGGGGCGGGGGAACACTGAAGCTTTCTTT. It is translated as CASSSRGRGNTEAFF.

This clone was detected only a few times. This chain links TRBV9 with TRBJ2-5, with D hard to call. The J call is doubtful: the DNA matches TRBJ2-7 better. The CDR3 runs 14 residues. Germline V gene lookup returns CDR1 SGDLS and CDR2 YYNGEE. The CDR3 is CASSAHSRDYEQYF. Written as DNA, the CDR3 is TGTGCCAGCAGCGCCCATAGTAGGGACTACGAGCAGTACTTC.

J is TRBJ2-7 and V is TRBV7-8; D is unresolved. The CDR3 consists of 13 residues. The V end was cut by 2 bases, the J end by 3 bases, with 8 bases between. The V gene's germline CDR1 is SGHVS and CDR2 FQNEAQ. CDR3 DNA sequence: TGTGCCAGCAGCTTAAACGGCGGCTACGAGCAGTACTTC. It encodes CASSLNGGYEQYF.

This chain links TRBV5-8 with TRBJ2-7, with D possibly matching TRBD2 (5 bases). Germline lookup yields CDR1 SGHTS and CDR2 YDEGEE. V was pared by 4 bases and J by 0 bases, with 11 bases between. The CDR3 is 14 residues long. The DNA for the CDR3 is TGTGCCAGCAGCCCGGGAACTTTCTCCTACGAGCAGTACTTC. Its translation: CASSPGTFSYEQYF.